This TCR beta chain was sequenced for a study of Graves' ophthalmopathy and Graves' hyperthyroidism. Study-wide findings and caveats: Most expanded clonotypes in thyroid above 0.001 frequency also showed up in blood.

TCR beta CDR3 regions were amplified from RNA transcripts. An opening RT-PCR round employed HTBI primers and preceded a second-round multiplex PCR. TCRdb passed the multiplex PCR reads through MiXCR, listing each CDR3 protein once. The sample includes around 670,000 distinct CDR3 sequences, 35% to 50% of them seen just once. Diagnostic conclusions were grounded in clinical symptoms, serum thyroxine, TRAb, thyroid ultrasound and orbital computed tomography. Trimming cost V 4 bases and J 3 bases, with 9 bases left between them. The CDR3 length is 13 residues. Germline CDR1 and CDR2: MNHEY and SVGEGT. The table lists this clonotype with a few counts. Its antigen remains unknown.

This clonotype was obtained from an adult man with Graves' ophthalmopathy. The sample comprised peripheral blood. The chain recombines TRBV6-2 or TRBV6-3 with TRBJ1-1; D is unclear. The CDR3: CASSSEQYTEAFF. The CDR3 nucleotides are TGTGCCAGCAGTTCGGAACAATACACTGAAGCTTTCTTT.